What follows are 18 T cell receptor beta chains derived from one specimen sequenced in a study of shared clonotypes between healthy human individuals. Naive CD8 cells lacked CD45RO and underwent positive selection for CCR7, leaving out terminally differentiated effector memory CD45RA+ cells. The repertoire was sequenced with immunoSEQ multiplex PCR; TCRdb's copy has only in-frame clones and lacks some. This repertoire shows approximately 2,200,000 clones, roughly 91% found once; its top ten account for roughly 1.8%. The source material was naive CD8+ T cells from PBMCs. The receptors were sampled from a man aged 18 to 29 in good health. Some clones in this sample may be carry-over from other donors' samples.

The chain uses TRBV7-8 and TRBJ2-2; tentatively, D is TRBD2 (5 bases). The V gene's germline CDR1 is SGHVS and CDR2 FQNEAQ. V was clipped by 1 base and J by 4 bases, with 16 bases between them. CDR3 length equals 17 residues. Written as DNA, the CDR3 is TGTGCCAGCAGCTTAGTAGTCGGGGTCTCGGGCACCGGGGAGCTGTTTTTT. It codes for CASSLVVGVSGTGELFF.

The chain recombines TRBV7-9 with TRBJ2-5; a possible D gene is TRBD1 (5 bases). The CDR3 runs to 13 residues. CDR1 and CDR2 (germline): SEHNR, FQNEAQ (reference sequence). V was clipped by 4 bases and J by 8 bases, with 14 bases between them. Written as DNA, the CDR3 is TGTGCCAGCAGCTCAAGCAGGGTTGGCACCCAGTACTTC. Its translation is CASSSSRVGTQYF.

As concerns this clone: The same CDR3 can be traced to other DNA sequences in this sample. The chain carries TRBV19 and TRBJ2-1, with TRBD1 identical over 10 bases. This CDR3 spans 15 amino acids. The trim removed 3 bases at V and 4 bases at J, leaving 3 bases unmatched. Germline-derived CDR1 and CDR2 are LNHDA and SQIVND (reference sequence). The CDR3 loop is CASSIDRGRYNEQFF. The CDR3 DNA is TGTGCCAGTAGTATCGACAGGGGGCGTTACAATGAGCAGTTCTTC.

The CDR3 region is CAIQGQGYEQYF. The CDR3 DNA follows: TGTGCCATCCAAGGACAGGGTTACGAGCAGTACTTC. This rearrangement joins TRBV10-3 to TRBJ2-7; 8 bases are a match to TRBD1. Trimming cost V 8 bases and J 4 bases; bases outside gene matches: 4. The CDR3 runs 12 residues. Germline V gives CDR1 ENHRY, CDR2 SYGVKD.

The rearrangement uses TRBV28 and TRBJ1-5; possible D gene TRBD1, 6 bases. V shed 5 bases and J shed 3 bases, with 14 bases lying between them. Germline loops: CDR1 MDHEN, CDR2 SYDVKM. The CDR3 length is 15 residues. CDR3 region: CASSNRQELNQPQHF. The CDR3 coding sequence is TGTGCCAGCAGTAACCGACAGGAGCTCAATCAGCCCCAGCATTTT.

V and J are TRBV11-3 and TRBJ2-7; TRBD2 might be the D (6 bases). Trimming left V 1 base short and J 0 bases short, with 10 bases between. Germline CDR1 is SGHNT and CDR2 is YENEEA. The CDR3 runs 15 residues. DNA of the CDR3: TGTGCCAGCAGCTTAGCGGGAGATTCCTCCTACGAGCAGTACTTC. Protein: CASSLAGDSSYEQYF.

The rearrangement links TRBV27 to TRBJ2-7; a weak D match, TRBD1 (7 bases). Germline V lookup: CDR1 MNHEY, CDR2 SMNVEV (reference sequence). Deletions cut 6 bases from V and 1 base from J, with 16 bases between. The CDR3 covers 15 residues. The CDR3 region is CASRWAQGTSYEQYF. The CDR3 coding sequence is TGTGCCAGCAGGTGGGCACAGGGGACTTCCTACGAGCAGTACTTC.

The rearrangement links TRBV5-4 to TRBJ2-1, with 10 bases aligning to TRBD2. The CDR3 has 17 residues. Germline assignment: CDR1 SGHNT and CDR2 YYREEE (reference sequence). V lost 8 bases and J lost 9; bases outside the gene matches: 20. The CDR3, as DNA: TGTGCCAGACCTGTCCCAAGCGGGAGGGCCCGGTGTAGTGAGCAGTTCTTC. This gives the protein CARPVPSGRARCSEQFF.

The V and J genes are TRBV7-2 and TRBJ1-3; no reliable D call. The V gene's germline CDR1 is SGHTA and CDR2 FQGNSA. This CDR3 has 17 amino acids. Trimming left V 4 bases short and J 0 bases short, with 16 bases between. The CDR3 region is CASSSRPPAYSGNTIYF. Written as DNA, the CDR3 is TGTGCCAGCAGCTCAAGACCCCCGGCCTACTCTGGAAACACCATATATTTT. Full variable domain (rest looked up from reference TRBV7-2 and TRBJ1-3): GAGVSQSPSNKVTEKGKDVELRCDPISGHTALYWYRQSLGQGLEFLIYFQGNSAPDKSGLPSDRFSAERTGGSVSTLTIQRTQQEDSAVYLCASSSRPPAYSGNTIYFGEGSWLTVV.

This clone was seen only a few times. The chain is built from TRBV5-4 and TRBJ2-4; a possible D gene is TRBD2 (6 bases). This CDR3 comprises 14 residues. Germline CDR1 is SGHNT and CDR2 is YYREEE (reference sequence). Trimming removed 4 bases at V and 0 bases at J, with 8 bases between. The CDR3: CASSTGLAKNIQYF. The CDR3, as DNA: TGTGCCAGCAGCACGGGACTAGCCAAAAACATTCAGTACTTC.

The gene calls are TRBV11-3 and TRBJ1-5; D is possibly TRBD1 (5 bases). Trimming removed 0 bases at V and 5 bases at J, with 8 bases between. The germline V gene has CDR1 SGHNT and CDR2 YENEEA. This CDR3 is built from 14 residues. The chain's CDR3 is CASSLEVGDQPQHF. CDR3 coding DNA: TGTGCCAGCAGCTTAGAGGTGGGGGATCAGCCCCAGCATTTT.

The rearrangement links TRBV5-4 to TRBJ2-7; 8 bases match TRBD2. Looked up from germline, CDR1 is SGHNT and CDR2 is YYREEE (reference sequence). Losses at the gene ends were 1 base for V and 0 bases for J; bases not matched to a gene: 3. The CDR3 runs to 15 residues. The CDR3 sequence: CASSLTAGGSYEQYF. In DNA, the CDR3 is TGTGCCAGCAGCTTGACGGCGGGAGGCTCCTACGAGCAGTACTTC.

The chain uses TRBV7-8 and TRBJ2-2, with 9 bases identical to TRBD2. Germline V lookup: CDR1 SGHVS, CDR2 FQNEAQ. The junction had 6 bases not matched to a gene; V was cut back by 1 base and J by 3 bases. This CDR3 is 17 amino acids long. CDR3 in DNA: TGTGCCAGCAGCTTAGTAATTAGCGGGAGTGACACCGGGGAGCTGTTTTTT. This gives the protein CASSLVISGSDTGELFF.

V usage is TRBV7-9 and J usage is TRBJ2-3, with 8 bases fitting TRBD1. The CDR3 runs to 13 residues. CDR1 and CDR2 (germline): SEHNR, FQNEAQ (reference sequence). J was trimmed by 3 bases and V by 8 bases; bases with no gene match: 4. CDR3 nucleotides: TGTGCCAGCGGACAGGGCGGGACAGATACGCAGTATTTT. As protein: CASGQGGTDTQYF.

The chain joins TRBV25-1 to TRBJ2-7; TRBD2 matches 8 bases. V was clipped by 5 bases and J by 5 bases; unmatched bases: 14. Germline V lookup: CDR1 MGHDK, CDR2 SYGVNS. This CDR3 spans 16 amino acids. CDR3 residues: CASSLPRGTRGDEQYF. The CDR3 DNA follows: TGTGCCAGCAGTCTTCCTAGGGGGACTAGAGGAGACGAGCAGTACTTC.

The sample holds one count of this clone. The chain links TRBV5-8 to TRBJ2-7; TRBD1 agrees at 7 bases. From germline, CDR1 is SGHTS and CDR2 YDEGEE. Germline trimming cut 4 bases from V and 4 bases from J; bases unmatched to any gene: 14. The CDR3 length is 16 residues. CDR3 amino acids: CASSPAERQGEYEQYF. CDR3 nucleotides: TGTGCCAGCAGCCCGGCAGAGCGACAGGGAGAATACGAGCAGTACTTC.

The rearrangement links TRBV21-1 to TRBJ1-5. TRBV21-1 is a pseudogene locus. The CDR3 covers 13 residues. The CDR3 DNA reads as TGTGCCAGCAGCCCTCCTCTCAATCAGCCCCAGCATTTT. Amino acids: CASSPPLNQPQHF.

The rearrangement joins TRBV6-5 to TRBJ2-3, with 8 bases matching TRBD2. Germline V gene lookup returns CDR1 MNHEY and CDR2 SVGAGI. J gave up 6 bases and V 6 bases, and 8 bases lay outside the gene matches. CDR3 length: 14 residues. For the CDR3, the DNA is TGTGCCAGCAGCGAACTAGCGGCAGATGATACGCAGTATTTT. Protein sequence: CASSELAADDTQYF.